This passage covers 23 T cell receptor beta chains from one sample sequenced in a study of OX40 agonist ivuxolimab in advanced cancers. Data came from immunoSEQ multiplex PCR; TCRdb stores just in-frame clones and leaves some out. The table has around 70,000 clones, about 83% seen once. Source: CD4+ or CD8+ T cells sorted from blood, taken in a trial of the OX40 agonist ivuxolimab. The receptors shown here come from an adult with an advanced solid tumor such as melanoma, head and neck, liver or kidney cancer.

V is TRBV6-5 and J is TRBJ2-7, with D unresolved. The V end lost 4 bases, the J end lost 7 bases, and 11 bases lay between the germline ends. CDR3 length equals 12 residues. Germline V CDR1 and CDR2: MNHEY, SVGAGI. The CDR3 here is CASSFSGKEQYF. CDR3 bases: TGTGCCAGCAGTTTTTCCGGCAAGGAGCAGTACTTC.

To note about this clone: The junction does not match germline at one end; this may be a read error. The rearrangement links TRBV4-3 to TRBJ2-3, with 11 nucleotides matching TRBD2. The CDR3 has 13 residues. CDR1 and CDR2 (germline): LGHNA, YSLEER. CDR3 DNA sequence: TGCGCCAGCAGCCAAGTAGCGGGGGGGCCTAATTCTTTT. It encodes CASSQVAGGPNSF.

This sequence joins TRBV14 and TRBJ2-7; tentative D call: TRBD2 (7 bases). Trimming pared 7 bases from V and 0 bases from J, leaving 10 bases between. Per germline, CDR1 SGHDN and CDR2 FVKESK. CDR3 length: 13 amino acids. CDR3 sequence: CASTRGASYEQYF. CDR3 nucleotides: TGTGCCAGCACCCGGGGGGCCTCCTACGAGCAGTACTTC.

The chain links TRBV18 to TRBJ2-5; the D gene is possibly TRBD1 (5 bases). The CDR3 consists of 14 residues. CDR1 is KGHSH and CDR2 is LQKENI in the germline V gene. V lost 3 bases and J 0 bases, leaving 8 bases between the germline ends. CDR3 nucleotide sequence: TGTGCCAGCTCACCGTTGGACAACCAAGAGACCCAGTACTTC. Its translation is CASSPLDNQETQYF.

This rearrangement joins TRBV12-5 to TRBJ2-2, with a possible D match to TRBD2 (6 bases). Trimming pared 0 bases from V and 2 bases from J, leaving 10 bases between. Germline V gene data show CDR1 as LGHNT and CDR2 as FRNRAP. The CDR3 runs to 16 residues. The CDR3 reads CASGLVGGTNTGELFF. The CDR3 region has the DNA TGTGCTAGTGGTTTGGTAGGCGGGACCAACACCGGGGAGCTGTTTTTT.

The CDR3 here is CAIASSNQPQHF. The CDR3 DNA sequence: TGTGCCATCGCGAGTAGCAATCAGCCCCAGCATTTT. The chain uses TRBV6-6 and TRBJ1-5; no reliable D call. Germline loops: CDR1 MNHNY, CDR2 SVGAGI (reference sequence). The CDR3 length is 12 residues. Between the trimmed V and J ends, which lost 10 bases and 0 bases, there was a span of 7 bases.

This chain uses TRBV11-1 with TRBJ2-2; D ambiguous. CDR1 is SGHAT and CDR2 is FQDESV in the germline V gene (reference sequence). CDR3 size: 11 residues. V was shortened by 3 bases and J by 7 bases, with 3 bases between the two germline ends. The CDR3 reads CASSFGGELFF. The CDR3 DNA follows: TGTGCCAGCAGCTTTGGCGGGGAGCTGTTTTTT.

This chain uses TRBV28 with TRBJ1-4; D gene unclear. V lost 6 bases and J 0 bases, leaving 20 bases between the germline ends. CDR1 and CDR2 from the germline V gene are MDHEN and SYDVKM. This CDR3 is built from 18 residues. DNA of the CDR3: TGTGCCAGCAGGTGGAGGTCGGGAGGCCCAGCAACTAATGAAAAACTGTTTTTT. This gives the protein CASRWRSGGPATNEKLFF.

This sequence joins TRBV4-2 and TRBJ1-1, with D unresolved. Trimming removed 0 bases from V and 4 bases from J, with 12 bases in between. This CDR3 contains 15 residues. Germline V lookup: CDR1 LGHNA, CDR2 YNFKEQ. The CDR3 DNA reads TGTGCCAGCAGCCAAGAGGGCGCCCCGGGCACTGAAGCTTTCTTT. It is translated as CASSQEGAPGTEAFF.

The chain uses TRBV5-5 and TRBJ2-5; 8 nucleotides agree with TRBD1. Trimming at V came to 9 bases and at J to 2 bases, leaving 9 bases not matched to a gene. From germline, CDR1 is SGHKS and CDR2 YYEKEE (reference sequence). This CDR3 is built from 14 residues. The CDR3 sequence: CATGGRAYQETQYF. The CDR3 DNA is TGTGCCACAGGGGGCAGGGCGTATCAAGAGACCCAGTACTTC.

The chain couples TRBV4-2 to TRBJ2-5; D ambiguous. V lost 0 bases to trimming and J lost 5 bases, with 10 bases between them. CDR1 LGHNA and CDR2 YNFKEQ come from the germline V gene. This CDR3 region has 14 residues. The CDR3 DNA sequence: TGTGCCAGCAGCCAAGATCCGGGTTCTGAGACCCAGTACTTC. Its protein is CASSQDPGSETQYF.

The V call is TRBV10-1, the J call TRBJ1-2, with D tentatively TRBD1 (6 bases). CDR1 and CDR2 from the germline V gene are WNHNN and SYGVQD (reference sequence). CDR3 length equals 10 residues. CDR3 coding DNA: TGCGTAGGGGGGTTATGGGGCTACACCTTC. Amino acid sequence: CVGGLWGYTF.

This chain connects TRBV7-2 to TRBJ2-7; TRBD1 agrees at 7 bases. With V trimmed by 1 base and J by 3 bases, 9 bases remained unmatched. Germline loops: CDR1 SGHTA, CDR2 FQGNSA. The CDR3 runs 16 residues. The CDR3: CASSLVSGQPNYEQYF. CDR3 DNA sequence: TGTGCCAGCAGCTTAGTTTCGGGACAGCCAAACTACGAGCAGTACTTC.

This chain joins TRBV10-3 and TRBJ1-2; D remains ambiguous. CDR3 length equals 14 residues. Germline-derived CDR1 and CDR2 are ENHRY and SYGVKD. Trimming took 0 bases from V and 4 from J, leaving 9 bases between them. DNA for the CDR3: TGTGCCATCAGTGAGTCGTACACCCTCTATGGCTACACCTTC. It encodes CAISESYTLYGYTF.

CDR3 DNA: TGCGCCAGCAGCTTGGACGGGGTTGTGGGGCGCACAGATACGCAGTATTTT. Amino acids: CASSLDGVVGRTDTQYF. The chain recombines TRBV5-1 with TRBJ2-3, with D perhaps given as TRBD1 or TRBD2 (5 bases each). Germline values: CDR1 SGHRS, CDR2 YFSETQ. V was cut by 0 bases and J by 1 base, with 15 bases left in between. The CDR3 totals 17 residues.

The chain links TRBV7-8 to TRBJ2-7; no firm D call. This CDR3 is 14 amino acids long. Germline values: CDR1 SGHVS, CDR2 FQNEAQ. V was pared by 3 bases and J by 4 bases, with 13 bases between. CDR3 DNA sequence: TGTGCCAGCAGCTTCAACCGGGTCGAATACGAGCAGTACTTC. Its protein is CASSFNRVEYEQYF.

The chain's CDR3 is CASSYVIGQGVHEQYF. In DNA form, the CDR3 reads TGTGCCAGCAGTTACGTTATCGGACAGGGGGTCCACGAGCAGTACTTC. V and J are TRBV28 and TRBJ2-7; 10 bases map to TRBD1. V shed 4 bases, J shed 5 bases, and the junction held 11 bases outside the gene matches. The CDR3 spans 16 residues. The V gene's germline CDR1 is MDHEN and CDR2 SYDVKM.

This clone has a single count. The chain carries TRBV5-1 and TRBJ2-2; no firm D call. Germline V CDR1 and CDR2: SGHRS, YFSETQ. Trimming shortened V by 0 bases and J by 2 bases, and 8 bases separated the two germline ends. The CDR3 consists of 15 residues. The CDR3 DNA is TGCGCCAGCAGCTTGGTTTCGGTTAACACCGGGGAGCTGTTTTTT. The encoded protein is CASSLVSVNTGELFF.

This clone was seen only once. The rearrangement links TRBV5-1 to TRBJ2-7, with 8 bases matching TRBD2. The germline V gene encodes CDR1 SGHRS and CDR2 YFSETQ. The ends lost 0 bases at V and 6 bases at J; junction bases unmatched: 5. CDR3 size: 14 residues. The CDR3 spells CASSLVAGLFEQYF. CDR3 nucleotide sequence: TGCGCCAGCAGCTTGGTAGCGGGACTCTTCGAGCAGTACTTC.

The rearrangement joins TRBV2 to TRBJ2-7; no reliable D call. The CDR3 loop spans 14 amino acids. CDR1 and CDR2 (germline): SNHLY, FYNNEI. The V end lost 4 bases, the J end lost 3 bases, and 13 bases lay between the germline ends. The CDR3 protein is CASSARRNFYEQYF. In DNA form, the CDR3 reads TGTGCCAGCAGTGCGCGTCGGAATTTCTACGAGCAGTACTTC. Full variable domain (remainder filled in from reference TRBV2 and TRBJ2-7): EPEVTQTPSHQVTQMGQEVILRCVPISNHLYFYWYRQILGQKVEFLVSFYNNEISEKSEIFDDQFSVERPDGSNFTLKIRSTKLEDSAMYFCASSARRNFYEQYFGPGTRLTVT.

This rearrangement joins TRBV19 to TRBJ1-5; 7 bases agree with TRBD1. CDR3 length: 14 amino acids. Germline V lookup: CDR1 LNHDA, CDR2 SQIVND (reference sequence). The V and J ends lost 7 bases and 8 bases, in that order; junction bases with no gene match: 11. The CDR3 loop is CASKGAWLGEPQHF. The CDR3 DNA sequence: TGTGCCAGTAAGGGGGCATGGCTGGGGGAGCCCCAGCATTTT.

The gene calls are TRBV14 and TRBJ2-2, with TRBD1 identical over 8 bases. Germline trimming cut 0 bases from V and 7 bases from J; bases unmatched to any gene: 16. CDR1 is SGHDN and CDR2 is FVKESK in the germline V gene. This CDR3 spans 19 amino acids. DNA of the CDR3: TGTGCCAGCAGCCAAGAAATTCTAGGGGGACAGGTAAGCTGCGGGGAGCTGTTTTTT. Translation gives CASSQEILGGQVSCGELFF.

The chain couples TRBV5-1 to TRBJ2-7; D gene unclear. Germline CDR1 is SGHRS and CDR2 is YFSETQ. This CDR3 is built from 15 residues. V lost 0 bases to trimming and J lost 0 bases, with 10 bases between them. Here the CDR3 reads CASSLEPPSSYEQYF. CDR3 in DNA: TGCGCCAGCAGCTTGGAGCCACCTAGCTCCTACGAGCAGTACTTC.